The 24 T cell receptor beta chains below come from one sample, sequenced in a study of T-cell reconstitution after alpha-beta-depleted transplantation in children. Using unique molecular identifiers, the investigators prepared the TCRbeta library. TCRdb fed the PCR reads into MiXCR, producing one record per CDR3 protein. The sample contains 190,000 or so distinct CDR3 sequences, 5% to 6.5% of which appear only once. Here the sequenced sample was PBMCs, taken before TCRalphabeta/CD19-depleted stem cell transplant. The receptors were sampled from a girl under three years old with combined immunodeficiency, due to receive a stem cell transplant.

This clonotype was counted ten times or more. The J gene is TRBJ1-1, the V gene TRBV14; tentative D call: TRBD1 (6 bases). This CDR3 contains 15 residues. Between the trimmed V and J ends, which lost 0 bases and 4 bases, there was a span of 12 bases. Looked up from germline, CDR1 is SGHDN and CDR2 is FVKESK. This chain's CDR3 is CASSQETRGTTEAFF. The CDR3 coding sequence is TGTGCCAGCAGCCAAGAAACGAGGGGGACCACTGAAGCTTTCTTT.

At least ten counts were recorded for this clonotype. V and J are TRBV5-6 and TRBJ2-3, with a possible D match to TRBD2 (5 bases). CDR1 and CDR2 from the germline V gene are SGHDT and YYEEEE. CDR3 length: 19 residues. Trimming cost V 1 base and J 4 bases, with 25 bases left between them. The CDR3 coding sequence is TGTGCCAGCAGCTTGCTTGGTCCGTCGGCAGGACTGCTTGCAGATACGCAGTATTTT. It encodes CASSLLGPSAGLLADTQYF.

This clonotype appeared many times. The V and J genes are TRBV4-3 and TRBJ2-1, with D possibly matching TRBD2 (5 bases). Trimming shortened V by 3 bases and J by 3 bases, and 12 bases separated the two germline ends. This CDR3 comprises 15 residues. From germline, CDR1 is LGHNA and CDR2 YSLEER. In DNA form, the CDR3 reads TGCGCCAGCAGCCAGCGGAGGCTTAGCTACAATGAGCAGTTCTTC. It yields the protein CASSQRRLSYNEQFF.

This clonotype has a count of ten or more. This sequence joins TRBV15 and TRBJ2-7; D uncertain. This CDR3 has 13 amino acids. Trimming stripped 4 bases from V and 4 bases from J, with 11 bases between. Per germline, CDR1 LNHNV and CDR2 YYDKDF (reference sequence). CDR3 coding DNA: TGTGCCACCAGCACCCAGACCACGTACGAGCAGTACTTC. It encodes CATSTQTTYEQYF.

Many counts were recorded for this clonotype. The CDR3 coding sequence is TGTGCCAGCAGTAATCATCGGGGGAGCACAGATACGCAGTATTTT. Amino acid sequence: CASSNHRGSTDTQYF. The chain joins TRBV9 to TRBJ2-3; TRBD2 might be the D (6 bases). Deletions cut 5 bases from V and 0 bases from J, with 13 bases between. The CDR3 runs to 15 residues. The germline V gene encodes CDR1 SGDLS and CDR2 YYNGEE.

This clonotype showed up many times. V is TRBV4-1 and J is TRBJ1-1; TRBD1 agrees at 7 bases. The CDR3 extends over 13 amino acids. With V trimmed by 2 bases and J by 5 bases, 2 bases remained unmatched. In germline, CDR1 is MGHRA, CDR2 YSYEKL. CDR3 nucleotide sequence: TGCGCCAGCAGCCAACCGACAGGGACTGAAGCTTTCTTT. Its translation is CASSQPTGTEAFF.

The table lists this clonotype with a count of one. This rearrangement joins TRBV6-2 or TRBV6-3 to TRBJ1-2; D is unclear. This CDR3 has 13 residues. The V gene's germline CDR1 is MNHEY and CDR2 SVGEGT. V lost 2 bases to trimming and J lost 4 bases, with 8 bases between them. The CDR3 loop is CASSYQSAYGYTF. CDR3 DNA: TGTGCCAGCAGTTACCAGTCCGCCTATGGCTACACCTTC.

Here the CDR3 DNA reads TGTGCCAGCGCCGAAGCTCAGGGGGGCGGCTACAATGAGCAGTTCTTC. Translation: CASAEAQGGGYNEQFF. The chain employs TRBV2 and TRBJ2-1; D is perhaps TRBD1 (7 bases). V was cut by 8 bases and J by 3 bases, with 20 bases left in between. The germline V gene has CDR1 SNHLY and CDR2 FYNNEI. The CDR3 is 16 amino acids.

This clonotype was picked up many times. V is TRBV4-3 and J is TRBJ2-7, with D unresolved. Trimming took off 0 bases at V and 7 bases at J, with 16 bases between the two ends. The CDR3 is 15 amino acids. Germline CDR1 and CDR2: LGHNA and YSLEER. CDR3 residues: CASSQDRVSRLEQYF. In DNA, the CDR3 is TGCGCCAGCAGCCAAGATCGGGTTAGCCGGTTAGAGCAGTACTTC.

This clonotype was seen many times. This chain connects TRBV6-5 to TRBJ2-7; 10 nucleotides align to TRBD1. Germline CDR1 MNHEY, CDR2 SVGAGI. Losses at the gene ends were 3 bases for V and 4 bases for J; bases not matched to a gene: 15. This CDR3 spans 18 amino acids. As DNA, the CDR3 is TGTGCCAGCAGTTATACCGGGACAGGGGACCTCCTGCGGTACGAGCAGTACTTC. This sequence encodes CASSYTGTGDLLRYEQYF.

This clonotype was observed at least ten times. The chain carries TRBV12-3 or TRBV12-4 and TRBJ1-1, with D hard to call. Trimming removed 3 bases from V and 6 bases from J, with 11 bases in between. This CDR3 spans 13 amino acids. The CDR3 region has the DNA TGTGCCAGCAGTTTCGACCAGGCGGCTGAAGCTTTCTTT. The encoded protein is CASSFDQAAEAFF.

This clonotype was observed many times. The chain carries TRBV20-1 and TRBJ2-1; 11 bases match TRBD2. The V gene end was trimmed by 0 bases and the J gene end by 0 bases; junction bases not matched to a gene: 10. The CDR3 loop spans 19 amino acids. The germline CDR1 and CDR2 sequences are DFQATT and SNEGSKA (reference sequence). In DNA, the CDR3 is TGCAGTGCTAGAGAGCTCGGACTAGCGGGTTTTAGCTCCTACAATGAGCAGTTCTTC. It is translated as CSARELGLAGFSSYNEQFF.

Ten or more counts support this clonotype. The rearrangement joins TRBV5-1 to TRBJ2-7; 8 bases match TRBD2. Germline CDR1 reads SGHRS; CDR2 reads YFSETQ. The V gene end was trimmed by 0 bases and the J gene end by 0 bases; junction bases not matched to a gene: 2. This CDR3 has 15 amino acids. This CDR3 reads CASSLGLANSYEQYF. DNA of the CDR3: TGCGCCAGCAGCTTGGGACTAGCGAACTCCTACGAGCAGTACTTC. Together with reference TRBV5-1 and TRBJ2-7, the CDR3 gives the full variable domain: KAGVTQTPRYLIKTRGQQVTLSCSPISGHRSVSWYQQTPGQGLQFLFEYFSETQRNKGNFPGRFSGRQFSNSRSEMNVSTLELGDSALYLCASSLGLANSYEQYFGPGTRLTVT.

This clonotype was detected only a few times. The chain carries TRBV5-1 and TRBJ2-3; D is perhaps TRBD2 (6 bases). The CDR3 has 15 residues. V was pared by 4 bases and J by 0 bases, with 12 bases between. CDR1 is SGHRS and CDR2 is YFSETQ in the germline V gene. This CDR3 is CASSRLDSSTDTQYF. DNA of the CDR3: TGCGCCAGCAGCCGACTAGACTCTAGCACAGATACGCAGTATTTT.

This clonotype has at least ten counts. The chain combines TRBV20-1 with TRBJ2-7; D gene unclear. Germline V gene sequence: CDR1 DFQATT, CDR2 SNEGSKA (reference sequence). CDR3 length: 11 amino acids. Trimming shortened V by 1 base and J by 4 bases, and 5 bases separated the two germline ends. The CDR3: CSARVQYEQYF. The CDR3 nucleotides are TGCAGTGCTAGAGTACAGTACGAGCAGTACTTC.

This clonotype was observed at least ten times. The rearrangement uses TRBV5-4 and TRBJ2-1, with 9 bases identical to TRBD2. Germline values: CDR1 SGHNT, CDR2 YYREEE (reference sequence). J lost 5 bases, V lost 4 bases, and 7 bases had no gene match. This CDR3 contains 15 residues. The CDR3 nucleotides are TGTGCCAGCAGCCGAACCCTAGCGGGGAACAATGAGCAGTTCTTC. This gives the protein CASSRTLAGNNEQFF.

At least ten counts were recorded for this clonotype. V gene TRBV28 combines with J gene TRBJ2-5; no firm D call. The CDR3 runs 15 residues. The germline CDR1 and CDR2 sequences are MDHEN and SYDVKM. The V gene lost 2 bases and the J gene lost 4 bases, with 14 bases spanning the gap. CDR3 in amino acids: CASSLRLALRETQYF. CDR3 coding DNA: TGTGCCAGCAGTTTACGGTTAGCCCTCCGAGAGACCCAGTACTTC. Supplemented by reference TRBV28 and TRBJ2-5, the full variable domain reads DVKVTQSSRYLVKRTGEKVFLECVQDMDHENMFWYRQDPGLGLRLIYFSYDVKMKEKGDIPEGYSVSREKKERFSLILESASTNQTSMYLCASSLRLALRETQYFGPGTRLLVL.

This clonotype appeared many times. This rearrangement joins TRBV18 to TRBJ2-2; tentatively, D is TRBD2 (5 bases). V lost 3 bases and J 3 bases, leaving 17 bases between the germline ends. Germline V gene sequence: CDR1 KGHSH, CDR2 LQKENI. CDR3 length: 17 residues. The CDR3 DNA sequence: TGTGCCAGCTCACCGACCGAGGTTCGGGAACACACCGGGGAGCTGTTTTTT. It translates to CASSPTEVREHTGELFF.

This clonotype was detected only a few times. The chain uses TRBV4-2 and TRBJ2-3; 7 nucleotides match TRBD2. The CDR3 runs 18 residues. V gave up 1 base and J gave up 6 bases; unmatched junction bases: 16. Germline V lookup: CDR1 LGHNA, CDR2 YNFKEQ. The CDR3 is CASSQVLGTSVVADTQYF. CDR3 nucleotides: TGTGCCAGCAGCCAAGTTCTCGGTACTAGCGTGGTCGCGGATACGCAGTATTTT.

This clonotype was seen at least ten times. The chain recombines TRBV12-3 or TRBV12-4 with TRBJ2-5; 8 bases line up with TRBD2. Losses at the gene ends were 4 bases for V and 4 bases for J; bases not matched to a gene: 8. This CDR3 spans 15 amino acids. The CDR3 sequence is CASSSGRGDAETQYF. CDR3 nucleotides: TGTGCCAGCAGTTCAGGGCGGGGGGATGCAGAGACCCAGTACTTC.

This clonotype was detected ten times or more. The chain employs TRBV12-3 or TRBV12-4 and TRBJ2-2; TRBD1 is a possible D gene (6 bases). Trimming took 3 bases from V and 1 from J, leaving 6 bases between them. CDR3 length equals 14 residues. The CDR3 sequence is CASSLTGNTGELFF. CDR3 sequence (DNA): TGTGCCAGCAGTTTGACAGGGAACACCGGGGAGCTGTTTTTT.

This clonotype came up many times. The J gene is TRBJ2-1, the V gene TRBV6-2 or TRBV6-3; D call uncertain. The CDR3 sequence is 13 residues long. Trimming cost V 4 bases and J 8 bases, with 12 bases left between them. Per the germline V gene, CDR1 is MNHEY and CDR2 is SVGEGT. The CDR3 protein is CASSFGLADEQFF. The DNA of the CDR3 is TGTGCCAGCAGTTTTGGCCTCGCCGATGAGCAGTTCTTC.

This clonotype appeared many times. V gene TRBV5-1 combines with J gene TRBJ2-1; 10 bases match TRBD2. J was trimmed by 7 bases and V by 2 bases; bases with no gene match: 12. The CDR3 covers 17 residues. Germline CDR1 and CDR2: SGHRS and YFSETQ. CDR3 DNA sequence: TGCGCCAGCAGCTTTGGGAGCGGGAGGGGGGTCCTTAATGAGCAGTTCTTC. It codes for CASSFGSGRGVLNEQFF.

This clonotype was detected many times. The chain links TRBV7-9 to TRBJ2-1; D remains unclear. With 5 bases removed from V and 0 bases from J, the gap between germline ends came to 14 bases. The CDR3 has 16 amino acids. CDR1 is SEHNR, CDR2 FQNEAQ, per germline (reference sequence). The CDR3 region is CASSQNGRHSYNEQFF. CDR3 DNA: TGTGCCAGCAGCCAGAATGGACGGCACTCCTACAATGAGCAGTTCTTC.